The clone carrying this T cell receptor beta chain appeared once. The data derive from a study of blood T cell repertoires in COVID-19. In the study overall: The study drew acute and convalescent COVID-19 samples from the United States, Italy and Spain. T cells, B-cell-depleted T cells, or PBMCs provided the cDNA or gDNA that served as material.

This CDR3 is built from 13 residues. Per the germline V gene, CDR1 is LGHDT and CDR2 is YNNKEL (reference sequence). V was trimmed by 5 bases and J by 6 bases, leaving 13 bases between them. Participants' own reports of clinical history determined their cohort assignment. In the study's own analysis: From reference gene primer amplification, estimates of nucleated cell counts were derived. Data came from immunoSEQ multiplex PCR; TCRdb stores just in-frame clones and leaves some out. That table gives V, J and clone size, and the DNA gave D and trimming. The table has 180,000 or so clones, 65% to 85% seen once.

The sample taken for sequencing was PBMCs or T cells enriched from blood (not recorded which). This receptor was taken from a woman aged 55-69 years who had recovered from COVID-19. The chain carries TRBV3-1 (or the pseudogene TRBV3-2) and TRBJ1-1; D call uncertain. The CDR3 sequence: CASSSGSTPEAFF. The CDR3 DNA is TGTGCCAGCAGCTCCGGGTCTACCCCTGAAGCTTTCTTT.